This T cell receptor beta chain is from a study of PD-1 blockade in mismatch repair-deficient tumors. About the research overall: All were previously treated, progressing patients with over 9 mismatch repair-deficient cancer types.

Per the germline V gene, CDR1 is MNHNS and CDR2 is SASEGT. Germline trimming cut 2 bases from V and 2 bases from J; bases unmatched to any gene: 15. The CDR3 extends over 19 amino acids. This clone has only one observation. Its antigen is still unknown. Assay used: immunoSEQ multiplex PCR; TCRdb lists only in-frame clones, some missing. The sample includes 120,000 or so clones, 70% to 90% seen only once; the top ten take approximately 15%. Every patient had mismatch repair deficiency by PCR or immunohistochemistry. Three pembrolizumab responders had their TCRs sequenced. Study conclusions and caveats: Tumor-resident clones, often undetectable pretreatment in blood, expanded then contracted after pembrolizumab.

This sequence joins TRBV6-1 and TRBJ1-5, with 7 nucleotides matching TRBD1. The specimen was peripheral blood, collected 44 weeks after starting pembrolizumab. This clonotype originated in an adult with mismatch repair-deficient cancer. The CDR3 here is CASSEPQGQLQWGNQPQHF. The CDR3 region has the DNA TGTGCCAGCAGTGAACCTCAGGGACAGCTACAGTGGGGCAATCAGCCCCAGCATTTT.